These 15 T cell receptor beta chains were sequenced from one sample in a study of blood T cell repertoires in COVID-19. The protocol was immunoSEQ multiplex PCR, while the TCRdb copy is restricted to in-frame clones and leaves out a portion. The table lists around 43,000 clones, roughly 88% of them singletons. Sequences were obtained from peripheral blood. The receptors stem from a woman of 80 years or more with acute or convalescent COVID-19.

This clone occurred once. The chain has TRBV7-9 and TRBJ1-4; D remains ambiguous. This CDR3 spans 15 amino acids. The germline V gene encodes CDR1 SEHNR and CDR2 FQNEAQ (reference sequence). Trimming pared 1 base from V and 8 bases from J, leaving 14 bases between. CDR3 region: CASSLDGRVNEKLFF. CDR3 coding DNA: TGTGCCAGCAGCTTAGATGGGCGAGTCAACGAAAAACTGTTTTTT.

This chain uses TRBV3-1 (or the pseudogene TRBV3-2) with TRBJ2-1; possibly TRBD2 for D (6 bases). Trimming removed 4 bases at V and 7 bases at J, with 14 bases between. The germline V gene encodes CDR1 LGHDT and CDR2 YNNKEL (reference sequence). The CDR3 is 14 amino acids. The CDR3 loop reads CASSLTTRRNEQFF. CDR3 nucleotides: TGTGCCAGCAGCCTGACGACTAGAAGGAATGAGCAGTTCTTC.

The chain uses TRBV19 and TRBJ2-5, with TRBD1 matching over 7 bases. The germline gives CDR1 LNHDA, CDR2 SQIVND (reference sequence). Losses at the gene ends were 6 bases for V and 3 bases for J; bases not matched to a gene: 7. The CDR3 has 14 residues. The CDR3 sequence: CASRSTGPKETQYF. Here the CDR3 DNA reads TGTGCCAGTAGATCGACAGGGCCCAAAGAGACCCAGTACTTC.

This chain uses TRBV11-2 with TRBJ1-2, with D perhaps TRBD1 (5 bases). The V end was cut by 1 base, the J end by 4 bases, with 7 bases between. Per the germline V gene, CDR1 is SGHAT and CDR2 is FQNNGV. The CDR3 has 13 residues. CDR3 loop: CASSLGRAYGYTF. The CDR3, as DNA: TGTGCCAGCAGCTTAGGCAGGGCCTATGGCTACACCTTC.

A single count supports this clone. The V call is TRBV7-2, the J call TRBJ2-1; 10 nucleotides line up with TRBD2. This CDR3 is 16 amino acids long. After removal of 5 bases from V and 1 base from J, the junction contained 5 bases not matched to a gene. In germline, CDR1 is SGHTA, CDR2 FQGNSA. CDR3 sequence reads: CASSPQAGGSYNEQFF. CDR3 sequence (DNA): TGTGCCAGCAGCCCCCAAGCGGGAGGGTCCTACAATGAGCAGTTCTTC.

The V and J genes are TRBV4-1 and TRBJ1-2; D possibly corresponds to TRBD1 (5 bases). Germline V CDR1 and CDR2: MGHRA, YSYEKL. CDR3 length: 17 amino acids. V lost 0 bases and J 4 bases, leaving 18 bases between the germline ends. DNA for the CDR3: TGCGCCAGCAGCCAAGAACGGGGGTTGTTGTCTCTCTATGGCTACACCTTC. Translation gives CASSQERGLLSLYGYTF.

The chain has TRBV19 and TRBJ2-4; 8 nucleotides agree with TRBD1. The germline V gene has CDR1 LNHDA and CDR2 SQIVND (reference sequence). V gave up 6 bases and J gave up 3 bases; unmatched junction bases: 7. The CDR3 consists of 15 residues. CDR3 residues: CASSRGLEHKNIQYF. CDR3 bases: TGTGCCAGTAGCAGGGGGCTCGAACACAAAAACATTCAGTACTTC.

This sequence joins TRBV20-1 and TRBJ1-2, with 7 positions matching TRBD1. V was clipped by 3 bases and J by 3 bases; unmatched bases: 1. CDR3 size: 12 residues. The germline CDR1 and CDR2 sequences are DFQATT and SNEGSKA (reference sequence). CDR3 protein: CSASGTDYGYTF. The CDR3 region has the DNA TGCAGTGCTAGTGGGACAGACTATGGCTACACCTTC.

The chain recombines TRBV13 with TRBJ2-7, with D possibly being TRBD2 (5 bases). The V end lost 3 bases, the J end lost 0 bases, and 9 bases lay between the germline ends. Germline CDR1 PRHDT, CDR2 FYEKMQ (reference sequence). CDR3 length: 14 residues. This chain's CDR3 is CASSLVRASYEQYF. The CDR3 DNA reads as TGTGCCAGCAGCTTGGTGCGGGCCTCCTACGAGCAGTACTTC.

The chain joins TRBV7-2 to TRBJ2-1, with 10 bases lining up with TRBD2. J gave up 8 bases and V 2 bases, and 9 bases lay outside the gene matches. CDR3 size: 16 residues. The germline V gene encodes CDR1 SGHTA and CDR2 FQGNSA. For the CDR3, the DNA is TGTGCCAGCAGCTTATCATCGGGGACTAGCGTCCATGAGCAGTTCTTC. The encoded protein is CASSLSSGTSVHEQFF.

This clone was seen once. This sequence joins TRBV19 and TRBJ2-5, with TRBD2 matching 7 bases. Germline assignment: CDR1 LNHDA and CDR2 SQIVND (reference sequence). Trimming took 7 bases from V and 4 from J; bases not matched to a gene: 18. This CDR3 is 17 amino acids long. This CDR3 reads CASTARIGEGRRETQYF. For the CDR3, the DNA is TGTGCCAGTACCGCCCGCATCGGGGAGGGGAGGCGAGAGACCCAGTACTTC. The full variable domain, in which reference TRBV19 and TRBJ2-5 provide the parts outside the CDR3, is DGGITQSPKYLFRKEGQNVTLSCEQNLNHDAMYWYRQDPGQGLRLIYYSQIVNDFQKGDIAEGYSVSREKKESFPLTVTSAQKNPTAFYLCASTARIGEGRRETQYFGPGTRLLVL.

V and J are TRBV6-2 or TRBV6-3 and TRBJ1-2, with D perhaps matching TRBD1 (5 bases). The CDR3 extends over 16 amino acids. Per germline, CDR1 MNHEY and CDR2 SVGEGT. The V gene lost 5 bases and the J gene lost 2 bases, with 18 bases spanning the gap. CDR3 DNA sequence: TGTGCCAGCAGTCCGGGGACTGCCAAGTTGAACTATGGCTACACCTTC. It codes for CASSPGTAKLNYGYTF.

The chain couples TRBV3-1 (or the pseudogene TRBV3-2) to TRBJ2-2; D unclear. Germline V gives CDR1 LGHDT, CDR2 YNNKEL (reference sequence). The CDR3 sequence is 14 residues long. Trimming took off 6 bases at V and 4 bases at J, with 12 bases between the two ends. In nucleotides, the CDR3 is TGTGCCAGCAGTAACACGACTGTCACCGGGGAGCTGTTTTTT. Translating it yields CASSNTTVTGELFF.

The genes are TRBV7-9 and TRBJ2-1, with 9 positions matching TRBD1. Germline V CDR1 and CDR2: SEHNR, FQNEAQ (reference sequence). Losses at the gene ends were 4 bases for V and 10 bases for J; bases not matched to a gene: 2. This CDR3 has 12 residues. Here the CDR3 DNA reads TGTGCCAGCAGCTCGACAGGGGGAGAGCAGTTCTTC. This gives the protein CASSSTGGEQFF. Drawing the rest from reference TRBV7-9 and TRBJ2-1, the complete variable domain is DTGVSQNPRHKITKRGQNVTFRCDPISEHNRLYWYRQTLGQGPEFLTYFQNEAQLEKSRLLSDRFSAERPKGSFSTLEIQRTEQGDSAMYLCASSSTGGEQFFGPGTRLTVL.

CDR3 sequence: CASSSLALRELFF. The CDR3 region has the DNA TGCGCCAGCAGCTCACTAGCTCTTAGGGAGCTGTTTTTT. The chain uses TRBV5-1 and TRBJ2-2; maybe TRBD2 (6 bases). The CDR3 covers 13 residues. Per germline, CDR1 SGHRS and CDR2 YFSETQ. The ends were cut back, 3 bases at V and 9 bases at J, with 12 bases in the middle.